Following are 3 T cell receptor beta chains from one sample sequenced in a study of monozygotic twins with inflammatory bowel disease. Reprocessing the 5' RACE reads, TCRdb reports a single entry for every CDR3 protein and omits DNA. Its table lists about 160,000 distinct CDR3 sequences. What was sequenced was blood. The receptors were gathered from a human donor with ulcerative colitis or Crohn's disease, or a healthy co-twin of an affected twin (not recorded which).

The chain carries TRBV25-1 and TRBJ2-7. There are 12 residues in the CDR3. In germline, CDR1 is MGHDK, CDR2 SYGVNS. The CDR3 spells CASSEYGYEQYF.

CDR3 protein: CASSKTVETQYF. This sequence joins TRBV7-2 and TRBJ2-5; absent DNA, TCRdb's TRBD1 call cannot be checked. This CDR3 has 12 residues. Germline CDR1 is SGHTA and CDR2 is FQGNSA.

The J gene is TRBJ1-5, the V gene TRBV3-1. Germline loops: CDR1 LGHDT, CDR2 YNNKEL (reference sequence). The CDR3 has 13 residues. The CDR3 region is CASSQDFNQPQHF.